The present T cell receptor beta chain was sequenced within a study of Graves' ophthalmopathy and Graves' hyperthyroidism. Points on this clonotype: Its antigen remains unidentified.

RNA transcripts were the template, and TCR beta CDR3 regions were amplified from them. First-round RT-PCR relied on HTBI primers, and a second-round multiplex PCR came next. TCRdb re-analysed the multiplex PCR reads in MiXCR, keeping a single row per CDR3 protein. Of hundreds of thousands of distinct CDR3 sequences in the sample, 21% were seen once. Study observations and caveats: In separating ophthalmopathy from stable hyperthyroidism, a 13-signature model achieved roughly 90% sensitivity and around 80% specificity. In blood appeared most of the expanded thyroid clonotypes whose frequency exceeded 0.001.

CDR3 length: 16 amino acids. Trimming shortened V by 6 bases and J by 0 bases, and 17 bases separated the two germline ends. Germline lookup yields CDR1 MNHNS and CDR2 SASEGT. The diagnosis combined clinical symptoms, thyroxine, TRAb, thyroid ultrasound and orbital computed tomography scans. The chain has TRBV6-1 and TRBJ1-2; D gene ambiguous. Material for sequencing was peripheral blood. This sequence originates from a woman between 18 and 30 years old with stable Graves' hyperthyroidism. The chain's CDR3 is CASSPWWNSSNYGYTF. CDR3 DNA sequence: TGTGCCAGCAGCCCATGGTGGAACAGCTCTAACTATGGCTACACCTTC.